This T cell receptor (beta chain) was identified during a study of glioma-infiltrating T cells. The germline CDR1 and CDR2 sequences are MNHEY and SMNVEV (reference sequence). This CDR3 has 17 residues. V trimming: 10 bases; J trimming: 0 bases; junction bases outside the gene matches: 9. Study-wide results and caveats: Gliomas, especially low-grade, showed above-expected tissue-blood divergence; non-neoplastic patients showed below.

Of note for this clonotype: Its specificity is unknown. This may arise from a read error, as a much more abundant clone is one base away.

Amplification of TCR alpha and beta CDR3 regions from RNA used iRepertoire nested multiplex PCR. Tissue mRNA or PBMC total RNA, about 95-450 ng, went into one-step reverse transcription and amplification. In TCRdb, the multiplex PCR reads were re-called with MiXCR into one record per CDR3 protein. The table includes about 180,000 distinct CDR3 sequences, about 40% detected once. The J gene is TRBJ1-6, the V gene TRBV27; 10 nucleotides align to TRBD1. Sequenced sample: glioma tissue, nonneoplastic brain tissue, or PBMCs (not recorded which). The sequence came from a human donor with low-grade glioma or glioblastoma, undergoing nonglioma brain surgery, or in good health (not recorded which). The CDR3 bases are TGTGCCACTAGGACAGGGGGGATGAGCTCCTATAATTCACCCCTCCACTTT. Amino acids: CATRTGGMSSYNSPLHF.